These 8 T cell receptor beta chains originate from one sample sequenced in a study of blood T cell repertoires in COVID-19. Assay used: immunoSEQ multiplex PCR; TCRdb lists only in-frame clones, some missing. Here the sample spans approximately 180,000 clones, approximately 87% being singletons. Sequencing used peripheral blood. All receptors derive from an older person with COVID-19, enrolled during active disease.

The chain is built from TRBV5-1 and TRBJ1-1, with TRBD1 as a possible D gene (6 bases). This CDR3 is 15 amino acids long. The V end was cut by 7 bases, the J end by 1 base, with 17 bases between. CDR1 is SGHRS, CDR2 YFSETQ, per germline. This chain's CDR3 is CASRHVTGQNTEAFF. The CDR3 coding sequence is TGCGCCAGCCGGCACGTGACAGGACAGAACACTGAAGCTTTCTTT.

The chain combines TRBV28 with TRBJ1-2, with D tentatively TRBD1 (5 bases). The CDR3 sequence is 14 residues long. Germline V lookup: CDR1 MDHEN, CDR2 SYDVKM. V lost 6 bases and J lost 1, with 12 bases in between. CDR3 in DNA: TGTGCCAGCAGCGACCGGGGGGTTAACTATGGCTACACCTTC. It yields the protein CASSDRGVNYGYTF.

V and J are TRBV4-1 and TRBJ2-1; 10 bases map to TRBD2. V dropped 4 bases and J dropped 8; count of bases not matched to a gene: 8. CDR3 length: 15 amino acids. Germline CDR1 and CDR2: MGHRA and YSYEKL. The chain's CDR3 is CASSLDSGGIDEQFF. Here the CDR3 DNA reads TGCGCCAGCAGCCTTGATAGCGGGGGGATCGATGAGCAGTTCTTC.

The gene calls are TRBV28 and TRBJ2-5; D is uncertain. V lost 5 bases and J lost 0, with 10 bases in between. Per germline, CDR1 MDHEN and CDR2 SYDVKM. This CDR3 is built from 14 residues. The CDR3 loop is CASSPVFYQETQYF. For the CDR3, the DNA is TGTGCCAGCAGTCCAGTCTTCTACCAAGAGACCCAGTACTTC.

The chain has TRBV4-3 and TRBJ2-3; perhaps TRBD1 as D (5 bases). The V gene's germline CDR1 is LGHNA and CDR2 YSLEER. The CDR3 is 15 amino acids. With 0 bases removed from V and 1 base from J, the gap between germline ends came to 8 bases. The CDR3 DNA sequence: TGCGCCAGCAGCCAAGATCCACAGGGCACAGATACGCAGTATTTT. Amino acids: CASSQDPQGTDTQYF.

This sequence joins TRBV6-1 and TRBJ2-2; possibly TRBD2 for D (6 bases). Germline CDR1 is MNHNS and CDR2 is SASEGT. This CDR3 contains 17 residues. The V and J ends lost 4 bases and 2 bases respectively, with 17 bases between them. The CDR3 DNA follows: TGTGCCAGCAGTGTAGTATCCCGGGGGATAAACACCGGGGAGCTGTTTTTT. Protein: CASSVVSRGINTGELFF.

This sequence joins TRBV15 and TRBJ2-3; perhaps TRBD2 as D (6 bases). The germline CDR1 and CDR2 sequences are LNHNV and YYDKDF (reference sequence). The length of the CDR3 is 15 residues. Deletions cut 2 bases from V and 2 bases from J, with 11 bases between. The CDR3 region is CATSRRRGYTDTQYF. The CDR3 DNA reads TGTGCCACCAGCAGACGACGGGGGTACACAGATACGCAGTATTTT.

CDR3 region: CASSRDSSSYEQYF. CDR3 sequence (DNA): TGTGCCAGCAGTAGGGACAGCTCCTCCTACGAGCAGTACTTC. The V call is TRBV7-9, the J call TRBJ2-7, with 7 bases that match TRBD1. Germline V gene sequence: CDR1 SEHNR, CDR2 FQNEAQ (reference sequence). The V gene end was trimmed by 6 bases and the J gene end by 0 bases; junction bases not matched to a gene: 5. CDR3 length equals 14 residues.